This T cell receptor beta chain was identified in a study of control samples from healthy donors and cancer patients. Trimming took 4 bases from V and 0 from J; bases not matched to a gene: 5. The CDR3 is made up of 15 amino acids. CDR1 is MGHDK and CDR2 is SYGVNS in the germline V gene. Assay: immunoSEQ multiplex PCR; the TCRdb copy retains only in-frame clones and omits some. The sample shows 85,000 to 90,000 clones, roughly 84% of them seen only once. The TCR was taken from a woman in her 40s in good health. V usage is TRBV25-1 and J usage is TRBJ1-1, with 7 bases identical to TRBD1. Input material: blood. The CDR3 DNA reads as TGTGCCAGCAGTGGGGGGACAGCCATGAACACTGAAGCTTTCTTT. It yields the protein CASSGGTAMNTEAFF. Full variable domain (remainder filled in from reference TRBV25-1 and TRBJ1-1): EADIYQTPRYLVIGTGKKITLECSQTMGHDKMYWYQQDPGMELHLIHYSYGVNSTEKGDLSSESTVSRIRTEHFPLTLESARPSHTSQYLCASSGGTAMNTEAFFGQGTRLTVV.